Below, 25 T cell receptor beta chains from the same sample are listed, as sequenced in a study of CD8+ T cells in alopecia areata. Extracted from the samples, RNA was reverse transcribed into cDNA to serve as the sequencing template. Data came from immunoSEQ multiplex PCR; TCRdb stores just in-frame clones and leaves some out. The table has fewer than 200,000 clones, about three fifths seen once; the top ten hold roughly 17%. The treatment: oral pan-JAK inhibitor, 5-10 mg twice daily. Sample: CD4+ T cells sorted from blood, taken at approximately week 60, from a patient treated with tofacitinib. The receptors originated from a human donor with alopecia areata.

The rearrangement links TRBV15 to TRBJ2-3; no reliable D call. In germline, CDR1 is LNHNV, CDR2 YYDKDF (reference sequence). The CDR3 runs to 15 residues. Trimming took off 1 base at V and 2 bases at J, with 10 bases between the two ends. The CDR3 bases are TGTGCCACCAGCAGAGTAAGGCAGTCCACAGATACGCAGTATTTT. The encoded protein is CATSRVRQSTDTQYF.

V is TRBV10-3 and J is TRBJ2-6; D ambiguous. This CDR3 spans 16 amino acids. CDR1 is ENHRY, CDR2 SYGVKD, per germline. V was shortened by 4 bases and J by 0 bases, with 10 bases between the two germline ends. CDR3 loop: CAISGKDLSGANVLTF. The CDR3 nucleotides read TGTGCCATCAGTGGCAAGGACCTCTCTGGGGCCAACGTCCTGACTTTC.

CDR3 amino acids: CASSTIDRGIRSADTQYF. For the CDR3, the DNA is TGTGCCAGTAGTACGATTGACAGGGGCATTCGGTCGGCTGATACGCAGTATTTT. The rearrangement links TRBV19 to TRBJ2-3, with 8 positions matching TRBD1. V lost 4 bases to trimming and J lost 6 bases; unmatched junction nucleotides: 18. The germline CDR1 and CDR2 sequences are LNHDA and SQIVND (reference sequence). The CDR3 extends over 18 amino acids.

The table lists this clone with a count of one. J is TRBJ2-7 and V is TRBV5-1, with TRBD1 matching 7 bases. Per germline, CDR1 SGHRS and CDR2 YFSETQ. This CDR3 region has 14 residues. With 2 bases clipped from V and 2 bases from J, the junction kept 4 bases outside the gene matches. CDR3 region: CASSLGDSAYEQYF. The CDR3 nucleotides read TGCGCCAGCAGCTTAGGGGACAGCGCCTACGAGCAGTACTTC.

This clone was seen many times. The J gene is TRBJ1-5, the V gene TRBV6-6; D possibly corresponds to TRBD1 (6 bases). Germline loops: CDR1 MNHNY, CDR2 SVGAGI (reference sequence). V lost 6 bases and J 4 bases, leaving 16 bases between the germline ends. The CDR3 has 15 residues. This CDR3 is CASRNRDTGNQPQHF. The CDR3 DNA is TGTGCCAGCAGAAACAGGGACACTGGGAATCAGCCCCAGCATTTT.

This chain joins TRBV7-2 and TRBJ2-4; 10 bases are shared with TRBD2. V gave up 0 bases and J gave up 8 bases; unmatched junction bases: 1. The germline V gene has CDR1 SGHTA and CDR2 FQGNSA. This CDR3 comprises 14 residues. Here the CDR3 DNA reads TGTGCCAGCAGCTTAGCAGCGGGGGGGCACATTCAGTACTTC. The encoded protein is CASSLAAGGHIQYF.

The V gene is TRBV2, the J gene TRBJ2-7; D is ambiguous. The germline gives CDR1 SNHLY, CDR2 FYNNEI. This CDR3 is built from 15 residues. The germline V and J ends were trimmed by 0 bases and 5 bases, with 14 bases remaining between them. The CDR3 coding sequence is TGTGCCAGCAGTGAAGCGTGGGCTAGTCGGGACGAGCAGTACTTC. This translates into CASSEAWASRDEQYF.

This clone was found a few times. CDR3 protein: CASSEATGYYGYTF. Here the CDR3 DNA reads TGTGCCAGCAGCGAGGCAACAGGGTACTATGGCTACACCTTC. The chain is built from TRBV9 and TRBJ1-2, with TRBD1 as a possible D gene (6 bases). The germline gives CDR1 SGDLS, CDR2 YYNGEE. The CDR3 is 14 amino acids. The germline V and J ends were trimmed by 3 bases and 3 bases, with 12 bases remaining between them.

This clone was seen only a few times. A read error may explain this, as a much larger clone is one base away. Other DNA sequences in the same sample also yield this CDR3. CDR3 protein: CAWSVGYEQYF. CDR3 sequence (DNA): TGTGCCTGGAGTGTGGGTTACGAGCAGTACTTC. The chain joins TRBV30 to TRBJ2-7; D is unresolved. V was cut by 0 bases and J by 4 bases, with 4 bases left in between. Germline values: CDR1 GTSNPN, CDR2 SVGIG (reference sequence). CDR3 size: 11 residues.

This chain joins TRBV4-1 and TRBJ1-2, with D hard to call. Germline CDR1 MGHRA, CDR2 YSYEKL. The CDR3 runs 15 residues. V lost 0 bases and J lost 2, with 10 bases in between. This chain's CDR3 is CASSQDVYLNYGYTF. CDR3 sequence (DNA): TGCGCCAGCAGCCAAGACGTTTACCTCAACTATGGCTACACCTTC.

The genes are TRBV7-9 and TRBJ2-3; no reliable D call. V was shortened by 3 bases and J by 2 bases, with 9 bases between the two germline ends. Germline-derived CDR1 and CDR2 are SEHNR and FQNEAQ (reference sequence). CDR3 length: 14 amino acids. CDR3 amino acids: CASSFRGPTDTQYF. CDR3 sequence (DNA): TGTGCCAGCAGCTTCCGCGGTCCCACAGATACGCAGTATTTT.

CDR3 coding DNA: TGTGCCTGGAGTCGCCTACAGGGGGCTGGGGCTTTCTTT. This gives the protein CAWSRLQGAGAFF. The V gene is TRBV30, the J gene TRBJ1-1; 9 nucleotides line up with TRBD1. Germline CDR1 reads GTSNPN; CDR2 reads SVGIG (reference sequence). V gave up 2 bases and J gave up 11 bases; unmatched junction bases: 9. The CDR3 has 13 residues.

This sequence joins TRBV2 and TRBJ1-4; TRBD1 is a possible D gene (5 bases). Germline CDR1 is SNHLY and CDR2 is FYNNEI. The CDR3 spans 15 residues. V was cut by 5 bases and J by 5 bases, with 15 bases left in between. This CDR3 is CASSRRGGQNEKLFF. DNA of the CDR3: TGTGCCAGCAGTCGTCGGGGCGGACAAAATGAAAAACTGTTTTTT.

This clone occurred a few times. The chain is built from TRBV5-1 and TRBJ2-2; D remains unclear. CDR1 is SGHRS, CDR2 YFSETQ, per germline. This CDR3 is 14 amino acids long. Trimming removed 1 base at V and 4 bases at J, with 8 bases between. The chain's CDR3 is CASSLWTATGELFF. The DNA of the CDR3 is TGCGCCAGCAGCTTGTGGACCGCCACCGGGGAGCTGTTTTTT.

The genes are TRBV7-3 and TRBJ2-5; unclear D gene. V lost 5 bases to trimming and J lost 0 bases, with 16 bases between them. Germline V gene data show CDR1 as SGHTA and CDR2 as FQGTGA. The length of the CDR3 is 16 residues. In nucleotides, the CDR3 is TGTGCCAGCAGCCCGGAGCTGGTCCCCCACCAAGAGACCCAGTACTTC. Translating it yields CASSPELVPHQETQYF. The complete variable domain, with remaining parts taken from reference TRBV7-3 and TRBJ2-5, reads GAGVSQTPSNKVTEKGKYVELRCDPISGHTALYWYRQSLGQGPEFLIYFQGTGAADDSGLPNDRFFAVRPEGSVSTLKIQRTERGDSAVYLCASSPELVPHQETQYFGPGTRLLVL.

V and J are TRBV4-1 and TRBJ2-7, with 10 bases fitting TRBD1. Losses at the gene ends were 3 bases for V and 4 bases for J; bases not matched to a gene: 3. Germline V gives CDR1 MGHRA, CDR2 YSYEKL. This CDR3 comprises 14 residues. Here the CDR3 DNA reads TGCGCCAGCAGCCATCCGGGACAGGGGTACGAGCAGTACTTC. Its protein product is CASSHPGQGYEQYF.

This clone was detected ten times or more. The V call is TRBV10-3, the J call TRBJ2-2, with no clear D. The CDR3 is made up of 11 amino acids. The V and J ends lost 11 bases and 1 base respectively, with 5 bases between them. Germline V gene sequence: CDR1 ENHRY, CDR2 SYGVKD. CDR3 amino acids: CAVQNTGELFF. The CDR3 nucleotides are TGTGCCGTACAGAACACCGGGGAGCTGTTTTTT.

The chain joins TRBV7-9 to TRBJ1-1, with unresolved D. This CDR3 comprises 15 residues. Trimming shortened V by 3 bases and J by 3 bases, and 14 bases separated the two germline ends. Per germline, CDR1 SEHNR and CDR2 FQNEAQ (reference sequence). CDR3: CASSFSNGKYTEAFF. The CDR3 DNA reads as TGTGCCAGCAGCTTCTCTAACGGTAAATACACTGAAGCTTTCTTT.

This clone has only a few counts. The V call is TRBV20-1, the J call TRBJ2-1; D might be TRBD2 (5 bases). V was trimmed by 6 bases and J by 9 bases, leaving 12 bases between them. Per the germline V gene, CDR1 is DFQATT and CDR2 is SNEGSKA (reference sequence). This CDR3 spans 11 amino acids. The CDR3 spells CSAFLAPEQFF. DNA for the CDR3: TGCAGTGCCTTCCTAGCTCCTGAGCAGTTCTTC.

The chain combines TRBV30 with TRBJ2-3; D ambiguous. Per the germline V gene, CDR1 is GTSNPN and CDR2 is SVGIG (reference sequence). The CDR3 runs 11 residues. CDR3: CVTETWDTQYF. DNA for the CDR3: TGTGTCACAGAGACCTGGGATACGCAGTATTTT. Full variable domain (remainder filled in from reference TRBV30 and TRBJ2-3): SQTIHQWPATLVQPVGSPLSLECTVEGTSNPNLYWYRQAAGRGLQLLFYSVGIGQISSEVPQNLSASRPQDRQFILSSKKLLLSDSGFYLCVTETWDTQYFGPGTRLTVL.

Of note for this clone: This sample includes further DNA sequences coding for the same CDR3. The genes are TRBV6-5 and TRBJ2-7, with 10 nucleotides matching TRBD1. From germline, CDR1 is MNHEY and CDR2 SVGAGI. The CDR3 contains 14 residues. V shed 7 bases and J 2 bases; nucleotides not matched to a gene: 5. In nucleotides, the CDR3 is TGTGCCAGCACCCGGACAGGGGGAACCTACGAGCAGTACTTC. This translates into CASTRTGGTYEQYF.

This chain links TRBV29-1 with TRBJ2-2; tentative D call: TRBD2 (5 bases). CDR3 length: 13 residues. V lost 1 base, J lost 7 bases, and 10 bases lay in between. Germline lookup yields CDR1 SQVTM and CDR2 ANQGSEA. The CDR3 sequence: CSVEVRGVGELFF. CDR3 nucleotides: TGCAGCGTTGAAGTTCGGGGTGTCGGGGAGCTGTTTTTT.

This clone has a single count. The chain uses TRBV5-1 and TRBJ2-7; a possible D gene is TRBD1 (5 bases). Germline V gives CDR1 SGHRS, CDR2 YFSETQ. The CDR3 totals 15 residues. V lost 0 bases to trimming and J lost 6 bases, with 16 bases between them. CDR3 nucleotides: TGCGCCAGCAGCTTGGGTGACAGCGTGTACTTCGAGCAGTACTTC. This gives the protein CASSLGDSVYFEQYF. Full variable domain (remainder filled in from reference TRBV5-1 and TRBJ2-7): KAGVTQTPRYLIKTRGQQVTLSCSPISGHRSVSWYQQTPGQGLQFLFEYFSETQRNKGNFPGRFSGRQFSNSRSEMNVSTLELGDSALYLCASSLGDSVYFEQYFGPGTRLTVT.

V and J are TRBV2 and TRBJ2-7; D possibly corresponds to TRBD1 (6 bases). The CDR3 contains 11 residues. Trimming removed 3 bases from V and 7 bases from J, with 7 bases in between. Germline CDR1 reads SNHLY; CDR2 reads FYNNEI. The CDR3 nucleotides are TGTGCCAGCAGTGAGGACAGTGAGCAGTACTTC. Residues: CASSEDSEQYF.

The chain employs TRBV6-5 and TRBJ1-5; no definite D call. The CDR3 runs to 13 residues. Germline V gene sequence: CDR1 MNHEY, CDR2 SVGAGI. V was cut by 1 base and J by 4 bases, with 5 bases left in between. Here the CDR3 DNA reads TGTGCCAGCAGTTACTGGCGGAATCAGCCCCAGCATTTT. This encodes CASSYWRNQPQHF.